This T cell receptor beta chain was recorded in a study of blood T cell repertoires in COVID-19. Background on the study: The study drew acute and convalescent COVID-19 samples from the United States, Italy and Spain. PBMCs, B-cell-depleted T cells, or T cells were the source of the cDNA or gDNA that made up the material.

Study processing details: Scientists estimated how many nucleated cells there were by amplifying reference gene primers. Clones were sequenced by immunoSEQ multiplex PCR, and TCRdb holds only the in-frame ones, with some missing. V and J calls plus clone size are reproduced from that table; the DNA served to infer D and trimming. The data contain under 150,000 clones, roughly 90% of them singletons. The germline V gene has CDR1 MNHNY and CDR2 SVGAGI (reference sequence). Trimming removed 5 bases from V and 0 bases from J, with 7 bases in between. This CDR3 region has 14 residues. The source of this sequence is a man in his fifties with active COVID-19. The V and J genes are TRBV6-6 and TRBJ1-4, with no clear D. Input material: peripheral blood. CDR3 residues: CASSRRSTNEKLFF. The DNA of the CDR3 is TGTGCCAGCAGTCGGCGTTCAACTAATGAAAAACTGTTTTTT.